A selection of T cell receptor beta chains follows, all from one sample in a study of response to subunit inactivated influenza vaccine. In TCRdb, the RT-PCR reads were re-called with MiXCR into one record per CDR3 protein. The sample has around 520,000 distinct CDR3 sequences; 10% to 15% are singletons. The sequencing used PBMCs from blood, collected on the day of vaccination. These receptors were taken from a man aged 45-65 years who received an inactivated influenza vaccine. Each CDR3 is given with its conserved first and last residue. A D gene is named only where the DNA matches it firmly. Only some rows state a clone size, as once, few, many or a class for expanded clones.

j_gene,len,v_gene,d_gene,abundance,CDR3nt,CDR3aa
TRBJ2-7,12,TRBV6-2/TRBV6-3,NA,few,TGTGCCAGCAGTTACACAACGGTCGAGCAGTACTTC,CASSYTTVEQYF
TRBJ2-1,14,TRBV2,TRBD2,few,TGTGCCAGCAGTGAGCGGAGCGGGAACAATGAGCAGTTCTTC,CASSERSGNNEQFF
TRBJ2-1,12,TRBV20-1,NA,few,TGCAGTGTACGGCAGGGGCGTACCGAGCAGTTCTTC,CSVRQGRTEQFF
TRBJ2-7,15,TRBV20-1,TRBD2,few,TGCAGTGCTAGAGCGTGGACTAGCGGGGCCTACGAGCAGTACTTC,CSARAWTSGAYEQYF
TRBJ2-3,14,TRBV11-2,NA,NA,TGTGCCAGCAGCTTAGTGTCGGGTGTAGATACGCAGTATTTT,CASSLVSGVDTQYF
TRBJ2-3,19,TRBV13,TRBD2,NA,TGTGCCAGCAGATTACCAGGACTAGCGGGGGCAGATTACACAGATACGCAGTATTTT,CASRLPGLAGADYTDTQYF
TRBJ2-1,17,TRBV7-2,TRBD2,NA,TGTGCCAGCAGCACCCAGCTACCGGGACTAGCGGGAGGGGAGCAGTTCTTC,CASSTQLPGLAGGEQFF
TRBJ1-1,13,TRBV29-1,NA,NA,TGCAGCGTTGAACCGTTCATGAACACTGAAGCTTTCTTT,CSVEPFMNTEAFF
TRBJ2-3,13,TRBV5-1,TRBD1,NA,TGCGCCAGCAGGACAGGGGGCGACGATACGCAGTATTTT,CASRTGGDDTQYF
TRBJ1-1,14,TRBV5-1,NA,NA,TGCGCCAGCAGCAGACAGACAGAAAACACTGAAGCTTTCTTT,CASSRQTENTEAFF
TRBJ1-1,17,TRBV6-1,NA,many,TGTGCCAGCAGACACGCGGGGGCGGCTGGTTATGGCACTGAAGCTTTCTTT,CASRHAGAAGYGTEAFF
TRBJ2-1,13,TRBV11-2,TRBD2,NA,TGTGCCAGCAGCCCCGGGGGACTAGCGGGATGGGTCTTC,CASSPGGLAGWVF
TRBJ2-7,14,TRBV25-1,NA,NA,TGTGCCAGCAAATGGGGGGACGTTGTCGGTGAGCAGTACTTC,CASKWGDVVGEQYF
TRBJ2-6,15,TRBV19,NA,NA,TGTGCCAGTAGTATCCTGACGGCTGGGGCCAACGTCCTGACTTTC,CASSILTAGANVLTF
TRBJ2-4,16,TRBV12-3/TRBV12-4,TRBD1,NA,TGTGCCAGCAGTGACGTCGAAACAGGGGCTCGGAACATTCAGTACTTC,CASSDVETGARNIQYF
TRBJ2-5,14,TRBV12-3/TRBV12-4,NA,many,TGTGCCAGCAGTCCGCCTAGCTCTGGAGAGACCCAGTACTTC,CASSPPSSGETQYF
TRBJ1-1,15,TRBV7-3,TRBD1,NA,TGTGCCAGCAGCTTAATGGGACAGGGGAACACTGAAGCTTTCTTT,CASSLMGQGNTEAFF
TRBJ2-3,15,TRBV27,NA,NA,TGTGCCAGCAGTTTCCGCCGGGACTTTGCAGATACGCAGTATTTT,CASSFRRDFADTQYF
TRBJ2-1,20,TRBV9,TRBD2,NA,TGTGCCAGCAGCGCAAGTAGGTATCCGTCGGGACTAGCGGGAGGGAATGAGCAGTTCTTC,CASSASRYPSGLAGGNEQFF
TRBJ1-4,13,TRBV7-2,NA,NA,TGTGCCAGCAGCCCCCGGACGGCAGAAAAACTGTTTTTT,CASSPRTAEKLFF
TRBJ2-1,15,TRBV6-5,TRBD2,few,TGTGCCAGCAGTTCTGCGGGAGGGCCCGACAATGAGCAGTTCTTC,CASSSAGGPDNEQFF
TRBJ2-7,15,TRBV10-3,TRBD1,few,TGTGCCATCAGTGAGCCGGGACAGGGGGCCTACGAGCAGTACTTC,CAISEPGQGAYEQYF
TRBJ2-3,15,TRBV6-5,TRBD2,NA,TGTGCCAGCAGTTTGCTAGCGGACCACACAGATACGCAGTATTTT,CASSLLADHTDTQYF
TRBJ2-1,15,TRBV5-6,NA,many,TGTGCCAGCAGCTTTGGAGGGAGCTCCTACAATGAGCAGTTCTTC,CASSFGGSSYNEQFF
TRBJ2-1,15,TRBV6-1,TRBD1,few,TGTGCCAGCAGACCTAGGACAGGGGACGCAGGTGAGCAGTTCTTC,CASRPRTGDAGEQFF
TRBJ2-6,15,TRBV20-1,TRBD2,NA,TGCAGTGGGGTAGCGGGTTTTTCTGGGGCCAACGTCCTGACTTTC,CSGVAGFSGANVLTF
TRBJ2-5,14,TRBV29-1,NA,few,TGCAGCGTTGAACCGACAGGAGAGGAAGAGACCCAGTACTTC,CSVEPTGEEETQYF
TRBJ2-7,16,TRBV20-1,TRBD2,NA,TGCAGTGCTAGAGCCCTGGGACTAGCGTTAGGCTACGAGCAGTACTTC,CSARALGLALGYEQYF
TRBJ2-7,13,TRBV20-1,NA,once,TGCAGTGGGGGAGGACGATCGGCCTACGAGCAGTACTTC,CSGGGRSAYEQYF
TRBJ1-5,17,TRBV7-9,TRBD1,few,TGTGCCAGCAGCTTAGGACAGGGGGCTGGAAGCAATCAGCCCCAGCATTTT,CASSLGQGAGSNQPQHF
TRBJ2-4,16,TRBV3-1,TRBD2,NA,TGTGCCAGCAGCCAAGGGACTAGTCTTGTCAAAAACATTCAGTACTTC,CASSQGTSLVKNIQYF
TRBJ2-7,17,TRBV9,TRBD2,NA,TGTGCCAGCAGCCCAAGGACTAGCGGGGACCCATCCTACGAGCAGTACTTC,CASSPRTSGDPSYEQYF
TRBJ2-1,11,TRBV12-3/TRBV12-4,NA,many,TGTGCCAGCAGTTTGGCTAATGAGCAGTTCTTC,CASSLANEQFF